This T cell receptor (beta chain) was profiled in a study of T cell repertoires in cytomegalovirus infection. Background on the study: CMV infection plus the matching HLA type was flagged by public TCR beta signatures.

Study findings and constraints: Totalled public TCR beta family frequency picked out people who carried CMV plus the relevant HLA.

This clonotype has ten or more counts. Its antigen remains unidentified. TCRdb ran MiXCR on the reads and lists one entry per CDR3 protein. The sample includes about 200,000 distinct CDR3 sequences, nearly 9.5% of them seen just once. This CDR3 comprises 12 residues. The germline V and J ends were trimmed by 2 bases and 4 bases, with 4 bases remaining between them. Germline V CDR1 and CDR2: SGHVS, FQNEAQ. This TCR derives from a human donor in good health (CMV status not recorded). Some clones in this sample may be carry-over from other donors' samples. The chain joins TRBV7-8 to TRBJ2-3; the D is unclear. Sequenced material: PBMCs. CDR3 sequence: CASSLPPDTQYF. The CDR3 DNA reads as TGTGCCAGCAGCTTACCCCCAGATACGCAGTATTTT.